The 18 T cell receptor beta chains in this list originate from one sample, sequenced in a study of Graves' ophthalmopathy and Graves' hyperthyroidism. Transcripts of RNA were the source for amplifying TCR beta CDR3 regions. Following a first-round RT-PCR that used HTBI primers, a second-round multiplex PCR was carried out. TCRdb re-called the multiplex PCR reads with MiXCR, one entry per CDR3 protein. Of 580,000 or so distinct CDR3 sequences in the sample, 35% to 40% were seen once. The specimen sequenced was peripheral blood or thyroid tissue (not recorded which). The receptors stem from an adult man with Graves' hyperthyroidism.

The rearrangement uses TRBV24-1 and TRBJ1-1; 7 bases line up with TRBD1. The J segment lost 6 bases and the V segment lost 4 bases, leaving 4 bases of the junction unmatched. The germline gives CDR1 KGHDR, CDR2 SFDVKD. The CDR3 contains 13 residues. The CDR3 region is CATSETGAPEAFF. In DNA form, the CDR3 reads TGTGCCACCAGTGAAACAGGGGCCCCTGAAGCTTTCTTT.

This clonotype was seen a few times. An end of the junction differs from the germline gene, which may be a read error. As DNA, the CDR3 is TGTGCCAGCAGCCATCCTCCTAGGGAGCAGTTTTTT. It yields the protein CASSHPPREQFF. V gene TRBV7-9 combines with J gene TRBJ2-2, with D tentatively TRBD2 (5 bases). Per germline, CDR1 SEHNR and CDR2 FQNEAQ (reference sequence). This CDR3 is built from 12 residues.

V usage is TRBV7-8 and J usage is TRBJ2-7; 7 positions agree with TRBD2. The CDR3 contains 15 residues. The V gene end was trimmed by 3 bases and the J gene end by 7 bases; junction bases not matched to a gene: 12. Per the germline V gene, CDR1 is SGHVS and CDR2 is FQNEAQ. The CDR3 spells CASSLDSGYTGEQYF. CDR3 bases: TGTGCCAGCAGCTTGGATAGCGGGTACACCGGGGAGCAGTACTTC.

This clonotype came up many times. The chain recombines TRBV7-9 with TRBJ2-5; D remains unclear. Germline V gene data show CDR1 as SEHNR and CDR2 as FQNEAQ (reference sequence). V shed 4 bases and J shed 0 bases, with 12 bases lying between them. The CDR3 has 15 amino acids. CDR3 nucleotides: TGTGCCAGCAGCTCTTGGGCCGGAGACCAAGAGACCCAGTACTTC. Translation: CASSSWAGDQETQYF.

In regard to this clonotype: At one end the junction does not follow the germline gene, possibly because of a read error. The genes are TRBV2 and TRBJ1-5, with a possible D match to TRBD1 (5 bases). The germline CDR1 and CDR2 sequences are SNHLY and FYNNEI. The CDR3 has 15 residues. CDR3 coding DNA: TGCGCCAGCAGCCAGCCAGGGTTGGGGGATCAGCCCCAGCATTTT. It yields the protein CASSQPGLGDQPQHF.

This sequence joins TRBV20-1 and TRBJ2-7; D remains ambiguous. The CDR3 contains 12 residues. CDR1 and CDR2 from the germline V gene are DFQATT and SNEGSKA (reference sequence). V shed 1 base and J shed 7 bases, with 11 bases lying between them. This chain's CDR3 is CSARVSGNEQYF. The CDR3, as DNA: TGCAGTGCTAGAGTTTCGGGCAATGAGCAGTACTTC.

This clonotype was seen repeatedly, ten times or more. The CDR3 is CSVDGGTQYF. The CDR3 DNA reads TGCAGCGTTGACGGGGGGACCCAGTACTTC. The chain uses TRBV29-1 and TRBJ2-5; TRBD2 is a possible D gene (6 bases). Germline V gene sequence: CDR1 SQVTM, CDR2 ANQGSEA. This CDR3 is built from 10 residues. Trimming removed 3 bases at V and 7 bases at J, with 6 bases between.

This clonotype has only a few counts. The chain couples TRBV20-1 to TRBJ2-3, with 11 positions matching TRBD2. Trimming cost V 7 bases and J 2 bases; bases outside gene matches: 5. The CDR3 spans 14 residues. Germline V gene data show CDR1 as DFQATT and CDR2 as SNEGSKA (reference sequence). The CDR3 sequence: CSVTSGGSTDTQYF. For the CDR3, the DNA is TGCAGTGTTACTAGCGGGGGATCCACAGATACGCAGTATTTT.

This clonotype was found many times. The rearrangement uses TRBV7-6 and TRBJ1-5; the D is unclear. Trimming removed 1 base from V and 7 bases from J, with 8 bases in between. This CDR3 has 13 amino acids. Germline assignment: CDR1 SGHVS and CDR2 FNYEAQ. CDR3 loop: CASSLGTDQPQHF. The CDR3 DNA sequence: TGTGCCAGCAGCTTAGGCACAGACCAGCCCCAGCATTTT.

This clonotype was observed at least ten times. In DNA, the CDR3 is TGCAGCGTTGTGCAATGGGGCGAAAGGGGCTACACCTTC. The encoded protein is CSVVQWGERGYTF. The chain links TRBV29-1 to TRBJ1-2; TRBD1 might be the D (5 bases). The length of the CDR3 is 13 residues. Looked up from germline, CDR1 is SQVTM and CDR2 is ANQGSEA. V was cut by 4 bases and J by 8 bases, with 17 bases left in between.

This clonotype was detected ten times or more. CDR3 nucleotides: TGCGCCAGCAGGGGCCCGGCGGAGACCCAGTACTTC. The encoded protein is CASRGPAETQYF. The chain has TRBV10-2 and TRBJ2-5; no clear D gene. Germline V CDR1 and CDR2: WSHSY, SAAADI. The V and J ends lost 6 bases and 5 bases respectively, with 10 bases between them. This CDR3 contains 12 residues.

There are many counts of this clonotype. CDR3 in amino acids: CASRPQVSGNTIYF. CDR3 DNA: TGTGCCAGCAGACCACAGGTCTCTGGAAACACCATATATTTT. The chain links TRBV12-3 or TRBV12-4 to TRBJ1-3, with TRBD1 as a possible D gene (5 bases). The CDR3 has 14 amino acids. V lost 6 bases to trimming and J lost 0 bases, with 9 bases between them.

The chain carries TRBV5-1 and TRBJ2-2; maybe TRBD1 (6 bases). The CDR3 length is 17 residues. V lost 1 base to trimming and J lost 6 bases, with 19 bases between them. Germline V gene sequence: CDR1 SGHRS, CDR2 YFSETQ. CDR3 in amino acids: CASSLYVVGAIAGELFF. For the CDR3, the DNA is TGCGCCAGCAGCTTGTACGTCGTGGGGGCGATAGCCGGGGAGCTGTTTTTT.

The genes are TRBV11-2 and TRBJ2-3; 7 bases are a match to TRBD1. This CDR3 comprises 15 residues. CDR1 is SGHAT, CDR2 FQNNGV, per germline. Trimming cost V 6 bases and J 2 bases; bases outside gene matches: 8. CDR3 coding DNA: TGTGCCAGCAGTCCCCATGACAGGGCCACAGATACGCAGTATTTT. The encoded protein is CASSPHDRATDTQYF.

This clonotype has ten or more counts. V usage is TRBV7-9 and J usage is TRBJ2-7; a weak D match, TRBD1 (5 bases). The CDR3 is 15 amino acids. The germline gives CDR1 SEHNR, CDR2 FQNEAQ (reference sequence). V was pared by 2 bases and J by 5 bases, with 16 bases between. The CDR3 nucleotides are TGTGCCAGCAGCTTACTGGTGCAGGGTGCCCACGAGCAGTACTTC. This translates into CASSLLVQGAHEQYF.

Ten or more counts support this clonotype. The chain links TRBV20-1 to TRBJ2-7; the match to TRBD1 covers 8 bases. Trimming took 0 bases from V and 7 from J; bases not matched to a gene: 8. Germline CDR1 and CDR2: DFQATT and SNEGSKA (reference sequence). The CDR3 consists of 14 residues. The CDR3 sequence is CSARDPQGAREQYF. The DNA of the CDR3 is TGCAGTGCTAGAGATCCGCAGGGGGCGAGAGAGCAGTACTTC.

In its sample, this clonotype was seen a few times. The genes are TRBV29-1 and TRBJ2-7, with TRBD2 as a possible D gene (6 bases). The DNA end is a closer match to TRBJ2-4, so the J assignment may be wrong. This CDR3 has 17 residues. From germline, CDR1 is SQVTM and CDR2 ANQGSEA. The CDR3 DNA reads TGCAGCGTCACGATTCCGGCGGGACTCCAAGACAAAAACATTCAGTACTTC. Protein product: CSVTIPAGLQDKNIQYF.

This clonotype was seen only a few times. The rearrangement uses TRBV12-3 or TRBV12-4 and TRBJ1-2; D is possibly TRBD1 (5 bases). This CDR3 is 16 amino acids long. Trimming stripped 5 bases from V and 12 bases from J, with 28 bases between. In DNA, the CDR3 is TGTGCCAGCAGTCCTTATCGGGCGGGCAGCCGTCAGGGCCACACCTTC. It encodes CASSPYRAGSRQGHTF.